This T cell receptor (beta chain) came from a study of blood T cells in healthy people across ages. Notes on the study in general: Correlation between TCR beta diversity and naive T cell percentage was strong.

The germline CDR1 and CDR2 sequences are GTSNPN and SVGIG (reference sequence). Trimming pared 3 bases from V and 0 bases from J, leaving 8 bases between. The CDR3 spans 13 residues. This clonotype was found a few times. Antigen specificity is unknown. Combining a sample-barcoded 5' primer with a J-beta primer mix, a second PCR ran for roughly 7 to 12 cycles. TCRdb re-derived calls from the 5' RACE reads in MiXCR, one entry per CDR3 protein. The repertoire holds 750,000 to 950,000 distinct CDR3 sequences, with approximately 32% as singletons. The sample was also linked to a second study, of T cells of mothers and their children. That work contributes: The study obtained over 8.5 million TCR beta CDR3 reads per mother and 2.5 million to 3 million per child.

Source material: blood. The sequence was obtained from a woman between 40 and 55 years old in good health. V gene TRBV30 combines with J gene TRBJ1-2, with D unclear. CDR3 amino acids: CAWRASTNYGYTF. The CDR3 nucleotides read TGTGCCTGGAGGGCATCTACTAACTATGGCTACACCTTC.